This entry features one TCR beta chain sequence. As yet, its antigen is unknown. This record comes from a study of beta chain features in type 1 diabetes. The authors reverse transcribed all of the isolated RNA, so sequencing captured expressed TCRB transcripts. Libraries were prepared by immunoSEQ multiplex PCR; TCRdb keeps only in-frame clonotypes and omits some of them. Among under 200,000 clones, 10% to 13% were seen once, and the ten largest hold 0.4% to 0.55%. Study findings and constraints: Within patients, naive, central memory and Treg TCRB repertoires seemed more similar than within healthy donors. Type 1 diabetes patients showed a moderate but significant shortening of TCRB CDR3s in all four CD4+ subsets.

Germline values: CDR1 SEHNR, CDR2 FQNEAQ (reference sequence). The CDR3 is 15 residues long. The trim removed 1 base at V and 5 bases at J, leaving 7 bases unmatched. The chain joins TRBV7-9 to TRBJ1-1, with TRBD1 identical over 7 bases. Sequencing was carried out using central memory CD4+ T cells from blood. The TCR comes from a man aged 25-45 years with type 1 diabetes. Written as DNA, the CDR3 is TGTGCCAGCAGCTTAGTTAGTCAGGGGGATACTGAAGCTTTCTTT. This translates into CASSLVSQGDTEAFF.